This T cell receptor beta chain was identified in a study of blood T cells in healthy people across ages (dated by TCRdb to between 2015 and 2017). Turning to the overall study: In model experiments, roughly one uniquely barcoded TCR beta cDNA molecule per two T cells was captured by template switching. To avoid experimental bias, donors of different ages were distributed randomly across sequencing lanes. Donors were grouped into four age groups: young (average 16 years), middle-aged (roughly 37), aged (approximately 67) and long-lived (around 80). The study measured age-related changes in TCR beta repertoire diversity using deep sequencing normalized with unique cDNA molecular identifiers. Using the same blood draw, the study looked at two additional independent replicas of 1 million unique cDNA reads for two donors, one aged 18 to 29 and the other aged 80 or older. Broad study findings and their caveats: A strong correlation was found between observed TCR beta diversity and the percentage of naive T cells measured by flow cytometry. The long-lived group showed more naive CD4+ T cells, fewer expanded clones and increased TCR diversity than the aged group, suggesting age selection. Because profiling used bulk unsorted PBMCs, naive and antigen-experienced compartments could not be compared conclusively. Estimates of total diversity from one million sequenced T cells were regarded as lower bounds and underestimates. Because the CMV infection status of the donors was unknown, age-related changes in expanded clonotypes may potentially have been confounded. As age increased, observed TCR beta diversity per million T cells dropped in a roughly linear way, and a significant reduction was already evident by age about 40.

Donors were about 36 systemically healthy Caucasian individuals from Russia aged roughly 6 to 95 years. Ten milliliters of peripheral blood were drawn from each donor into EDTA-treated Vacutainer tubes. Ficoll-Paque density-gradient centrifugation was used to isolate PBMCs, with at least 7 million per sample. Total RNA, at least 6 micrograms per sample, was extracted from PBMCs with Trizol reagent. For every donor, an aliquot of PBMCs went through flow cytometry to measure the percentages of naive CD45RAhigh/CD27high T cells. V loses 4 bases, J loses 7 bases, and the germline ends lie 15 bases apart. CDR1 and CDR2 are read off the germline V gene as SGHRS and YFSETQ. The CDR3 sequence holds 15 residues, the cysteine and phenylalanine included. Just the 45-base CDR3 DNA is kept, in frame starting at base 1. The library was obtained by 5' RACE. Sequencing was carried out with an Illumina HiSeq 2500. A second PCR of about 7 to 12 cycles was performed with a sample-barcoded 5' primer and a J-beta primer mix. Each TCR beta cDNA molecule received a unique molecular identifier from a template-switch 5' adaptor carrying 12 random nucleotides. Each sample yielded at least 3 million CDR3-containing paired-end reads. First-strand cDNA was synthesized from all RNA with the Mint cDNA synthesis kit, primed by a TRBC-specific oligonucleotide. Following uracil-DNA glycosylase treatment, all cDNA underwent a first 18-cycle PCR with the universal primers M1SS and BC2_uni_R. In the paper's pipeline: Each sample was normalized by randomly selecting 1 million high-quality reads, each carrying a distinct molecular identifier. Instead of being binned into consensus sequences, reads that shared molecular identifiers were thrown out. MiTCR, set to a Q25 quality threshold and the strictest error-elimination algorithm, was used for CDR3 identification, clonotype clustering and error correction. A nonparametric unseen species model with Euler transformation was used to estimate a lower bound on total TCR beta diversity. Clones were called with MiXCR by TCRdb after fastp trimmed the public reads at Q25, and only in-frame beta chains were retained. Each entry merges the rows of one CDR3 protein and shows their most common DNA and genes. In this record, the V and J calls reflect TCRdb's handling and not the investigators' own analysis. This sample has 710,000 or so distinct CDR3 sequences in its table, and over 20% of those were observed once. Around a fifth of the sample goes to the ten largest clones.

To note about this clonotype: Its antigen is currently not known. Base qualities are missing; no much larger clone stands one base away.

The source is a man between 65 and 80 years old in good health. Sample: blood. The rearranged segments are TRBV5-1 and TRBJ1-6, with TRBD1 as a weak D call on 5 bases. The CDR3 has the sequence CASSLDTKKNSPLHF. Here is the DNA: TGCGCCAGCAGCCTGGACACCAAGAAGAATTCACCCCTCCACTTT.